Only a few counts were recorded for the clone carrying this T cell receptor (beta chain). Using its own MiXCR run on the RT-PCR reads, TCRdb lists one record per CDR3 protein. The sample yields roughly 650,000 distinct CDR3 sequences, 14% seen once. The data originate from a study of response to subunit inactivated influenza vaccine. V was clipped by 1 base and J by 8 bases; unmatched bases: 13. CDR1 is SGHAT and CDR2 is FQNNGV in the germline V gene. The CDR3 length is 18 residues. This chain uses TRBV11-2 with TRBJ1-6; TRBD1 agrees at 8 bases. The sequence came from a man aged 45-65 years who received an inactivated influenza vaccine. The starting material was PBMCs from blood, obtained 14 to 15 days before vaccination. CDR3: CASSLVVLAQGAYSPLHF. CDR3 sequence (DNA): TGTGCCAGCAGCTTAGTTGTTCTTGCCCAGGGGGCCTATTCACCCCTCCACTTT.